This T cell receptor (beta chain) was documented in a study of neurological immune-mediated disorders (dated by TCRdb to the late 2010s). In terms of the full investigation: Among the 34 multiple sclerosis patients, relapsing-remitting MS accounted for approximately 31 and secondary progressive MS accounted for 3. The study compared peripheral blood TCR-beta repertoires of HTLV-I-associated myelopathy (HAM/TSP) patients, multiple sclerosis patients and healthy controls using UMI-based sequencing. The roughly 110 TCR-beta libraries covered PBMC samples along with longitudinal samples, technical triplicates, and paired sorted CD4+ and CD8+ T-cell subsets. The cohort was made up of approximately 69 subjects, consisting of some 14 HAM/TSP patients, 34 multiple sclerosis patients and about 20 healthy controls.

Trimming removed 3 bases from V and 8 bases from J, leaving 16 bases between the germline ends. The CDR3 runs 14 amino acids, cysteine and phenylalanine included. Only the CDR3 part of the read is kept: 42 bases, read in frame from the first base. This clonotype has at least ten counts. The antigen it recognizes is unknown. Per-base qualities were not stored, and no clone one base away is much larger. cDNA was synthesized by template-switch 5'RACE using a primer with a 10-nucleotide random unique molecular identifier that tagged each TCR transcript. Over 180 million TCR-beta sequences, covering 15-18 subjects, were produced in each sequencing run. Total RNA was extracted with the RNeasy kit. TCR-beta VDJ regions were amplified with primers for the TCR constant region and the 5'RACE anchor, using the KAPA Real-time Library Amplification kit. Sample indexes and Illumina adaptors were added in a first PCR, and a second PCR then increased library yield. After Ampure bead purification, the roughly 650 bp TCR product was size-selected on a 2% E-gel SizeSelection system. Library quality was checked on a Bioanalyzer, concentration was measured with Qubit, and libraries were quantified with the Kapa Library Quantification kit before pooling. Paired-end 2 x 150 bp sequencing of the libraries was performed on an Illumina HiSeq 2500. To increase sequence diversity, roughly 24-31% phiX was spiked into each library pool. Concerning the study's data processing: Quality-filtered reads were processed with the UMI-based MiGEC pipeline, and over 85% of raw TCR sequences were removed by the MiGEC pipeline during error correction. IMGT germline references were used for alignment of VDJ genes, and clonotypes were defined by a unique CDR3 amino acid sequence together with V-J genes. Clonal expansion, Shannon diversity and CDR3 relatedness were evaluated with VDJtools (CalcPairwiseDistances, ClusterSamples), while phylogenetic trees were built in CLCbio workbench. A clone was classed as expanded if it had 8 or more unique UMIs, a cutoff based on coefficient-of-variation modelling across technical triplicates. In-frame beta chains were kept once TCRdb had trimmed the public reads at Q25 with fastp and called clones with MiXCR. Each entry is one CDR3 protein sequence, shown with its most common DNA and genes. V and J calls and clone size were set by TCRdb, not the authors. This sample has about 89,000 distinct CDR3 sequences in its table, and 2.5% to 3% of those were observed once. The ten largest clones represent roughly 1.1% of the sample.

The study at large found these results: In a phylogenetic analysis, the repertoires of 18 out of 34 MS patients fell into a single cluster of related CDR3 sequences, pointing to a possible signature at the repertoire level. TCR clonal expansion was highest in HAM/TSP patients and lowest in MS patients, with MS patients falling below even healthy controls. The MS cluster showed no association with clinical or MRI features, and the authors stated that larger cohorts are needed. No identical CDR3 amino acid sequences were found to be shared among expanded clones across subjects, suggesting that TCR-beta repertoires were private in all groups.

For unsorted PBMC libraries, 2 million PBMCs were used after storage in RNAlater at -80 degrees C until RNA extraction. The multiple sclerosis patients were enrolled in a US clinical protocol that evaluated disease progression with magnetic resonance imaging. PBMCs were separated from peripheral blood using Ficoll-Hypaque density gradient centrifugation and then cryopreserved in liquid nitrogen. The chain is made from TRBV12-3 or TRBV12-4 and TRBJ1-2; D gene: possibly TRBD1, on 6 matching bases. This receptor was taken from a young woman with multiple sclerosis. The sample consisted of PBMCs. The sequenced DNA is TGTGCCAGCAGTTTTACCAGGGGAGGGGAAGGCTACACCTTC. This is translated as CASSFTRGGEGYTF.